A selection of T cell receptor beta chains follows, all from one sample in a study of OX40 agonist ivuxolimab in advanced cancers. Only in-frame clones appear in the TCRdb table, and some are missing; sequencing was by immunoSEQ multiplex PCR. The sample contains around 33,000 clones, less than 90% of which appear only once. The sequenced sample was CD4+ or CD8+ T cells sorted from blood, obtained in a trial of the OX40 agonist ivuxolimab. All receptors come from an adult with an advanced solid tumor such as melanoma, head and neck, liver or kidney cancer. CDR3s include the opening cysteine and the closing phenylalanine or tryptophan. D genes are given only for firm matches. Size is stated for part of the rows, as once, few or many counts, or as a class when the clone is expanded.

j_call clone_size d_call cdr3_length v_call cdr3_aa cdr3_nt
TRBJ2-7 NA NA 16 TRBV4-1 CASSQDGGGSSYEQYF TGCGCCAGCAGCCAAGATGGAGGGGGGAGCTCCTACGAGCAGTACTTC
TRBJ2-7 NA NA 15 TRBV15 CATTEDRDRAYEQYF TGTGCCACCACCGAAGACCGGGACCGGGCCTACGAGCAGTACTTC
TRBJ2-3 once NA 14 TRBV2 CASSESGGLDTQYF TGTGCCAGCAGTGAATCGGGGGGCCTAGATACGCAGTATTTT
TRBJ2-1 NA NA 13 TRBV5-1 CASSSWGSNEQFF TGCGCCAGCAGCTCTTGGGGGTCCAATGAGCAGTTCTTC
TRBJ2-1 NA TRBD2 12 TRBV6-5 CASSRLAGEEFF TGTGCCAGCAGCAGACTAGCGGGGGAGGAGTTCTTC
TRBJ2-4 NA NA 14 TRBV5-6 CASSSDKTKNIQYF TGTGCCAGCAGCTCGGACAAGACCAAAAACATTCAGTACTTC
TRBJ2-3 few NA 16 TRBV4-3 CASSQGMHRSTDTQYF TGCGCCAGCAGCCAAGGAATGCACAGGAGCACAGATACGCAGTATTTT
TRBJ2-3 once TRBD1 14 TRBV7-9 CASSSDRSTYTQYF TGTGCCAGCAGCTCGGACAGGAGCACATATACGCAGTATTTT
TRBJ1-1 NA NA 13 TRBV5-1 CASSVNFLAEAFF TGCGCCAGCAGTGTGAACTTTCTCGCTGAAGCTTTCTTT
TRBJ2-1 NA TRBD2 17 TRBV5-6 CASSWGTSGGFFNEQFF TGTGCCAGCAGCTGGGGAACTAGCGGGGGTTTTTTCAATGAGCAGTTCTTC
TRBJ1-5 NA NA 16 TRBV5-6 CASSLTGSSLNQPQHF TGTGCCAGCAGCTTAACGGGGTCCTCACTCAATCAGCCCCAGCATTTT
TRBJ2-7 NA TRBD1 13 TRBV10-2 CASSTGGNYEQYF TGCGCCAGTTCGACAGGGGGGAACTACGAGCAGTACTTC
TRBJ2-1 NA TRBD2 16 TRBV19 CASTPGAGDAYNEQFF TGTGCCAGTACCCCCGGGGCGGGAGACGCCTACAATGAGCAGTTCTTC
TRBJ2-7 NA NA 12 TRBV11-2 CASSPTNYEQYF TGTGCCAGCAGCCCGACGAACTACGAGCAGTACTTC
TRBJ2-1 NA TRBD1 17 TRBV7-9 CASSLPASGQAMVEQFF TGTGCCAGCAGCTTACCCGCTTCTGGACAGGCGATGGTCGAGCAGTTCTTC
TRBJ2-2 NA NA 15 TRBV4-1 CASRYTIGSPGELFF TGCGCCAGCAGGTACACGATAGGGTCACCCGGGGAGCTGTTTTTT
TRBJ2-1 NA TRBD2 14 TRBV9 CASSTSGGLDEQFF TGTGCCAGCAGCACCTCGGGGGGGCTTGATGAGCAGTTCTTC
TRBJ2-1 NA TRBD2 15 TRBV7-9 CASSNLAGAGEEQFF TGTGCCAGCAGCAACCTAGCGGGGGCTGGGGAGGAGCAGTTCTTC
TRBJ1-1 NA NA 17 TRBV21-1 CASRNLGGGTGNTEAFF TGTGCCAGCAGAAACCTCGGTGGAGGGACAGGGAACACTGAAGCTTTCTTT
TRBJ1-3 many NA 14 TRBV28 CASSFSGSGNTIYF TGTGCCAGCAGTTTCTCGGGGAGTGGAAACACCATATATTTT
TRBJ2-5 medium-sized TRBD2 18 TRBV18 CASSPTSGRTPRAETQYF TGTGCCAGCTCACCGACTAGCGGGAGAACCCCCCGGGCTGAGACCCAGTACTTC
TRBJ1-5 NA TRBD1 17 TRBV4-1 CASSQGDRYYSNQPQHF TGCGCCAGCAGCCAAGGGGACAGGTATTATAGCAATCAGCCCCAGCATTTT
TRBJ2-7 NA TRBD2 13 TRBV30 CAWSTSGSYEQYF TGTGCCTGGAGTACTAGCGGCTCCTACGAGCAGTACTTC
TRBJ2-5 NA NA 12 TRBV7-9 CASSLGDRAQYF TGTGCCAGCAGTTTGGGGGACCGAGCCCAGTACTTC
TRBJ2-7 NA TRBD1 16 TRBV2 CASSGNRGRASLEQYF TGTGCCAGCAGTGGGAACAGGGGGCGAGCTTCCCTCGAGCAGTACTTC
TRBJ1-5 NA NA 15 TRBV30 CAWSRGADSNQPQHF TGTGCCTGGAGTCGAGGGGCCGATAGCAATCAGCCCCAGCATTTT
TRBJ2-7 NA NA 16 TRBV5-6 CASSLAGTLISYEQYF TGTGCCAGCAGCCTGGCGGGGACACTTATCTCCTACGAGCAGTACTTC
TRBJ2-3 medium-sized TRBD1 16 TRBV6-6 CASSPQGVRGTDTQYF TGTGCCAGCAGTCCCCAGGGGGTTCGTGGCACAGATACGCAGTATTTT